This T cell receptor (beta chain) comes out of a study of blood T cell repertoires in COVID-19. Study context: T cells, B-cell-depleted T cells, or PBMCs supplied cDNA or gDNA.

Authors' methods: Amplifying reference gene primers gave estimates of nucleated cell counts. The table came from immunoSEQ multiplex PCR; TCRdb's copy has only in-frame clones and leaves some out. V, J and clone size derive from that table, while D and trimming were established from the DNA sequence. The table records more than 95,000 clones, approximately 80% of them present only once. V shed 9 bases and J 7 bases; nucleotides not matched to a gene: 6. In germline, CDR1 is WNHNN, CDR2 SYGVQD (reference sequence). The CDR3 has 12 residues. The receptor was derived from a man between 70 and 80 years old with active or convalescent COVID-19. Source material: peripheral blood. This rearrangement joins TRBV10-1 to TRBJ1-2, with 9 bases aligning to TRBD1. CDR3 bases: TGCGCCAGAAGCGGGACAGGGTTTGGCTACACCTTC. It is translated as CARSGTGFGYTF.